The source of this T cell receptor (beta chain) is a study of beta chain features in type 1 diabetes. On the study more broadly: Examination of sorted cells across all samples involved 98,000,000 or so cells.

Expressed TCRB transcripts were sequenced because the entire RNA isolate underwent reverse transcription. The method was immunoSEQ multiplex PCR; TCRdb's version includes in-frame clones alone and lacks a portion of them. The top ten clones hold 0.015% to 0.02% of a sample with around 250,000 clones, approximately 13% of them seen once. Remarks on this clone: Its specificity is unknown.

The study's findings and limits: Type 1 diabetes patients had TCRB CDR3s that were shorter (moderately but significantly so) in all four CD4+ subsets.

The sequence derives from a man younger than 40 with type 1 diabetes. Sequenced material: naive CD4+ T cells from blood.

The DNA for the CDR3 is TGCGCCAGCAGCTTAATGGACAGGGGCGATAATTCACCCCTCCACTTT. Residues: CASSLMDRGDNSPLHF. The chain uses TRBV5-1 and TRBJ1-6; TRBD1 aligns across 9 bases. Germline V gives CDR1 SGHRS, CDR2 YFSETQ. The V and J ends lost 2 bases and 5 bases, in that order; junction bases with no gene match: 5. The CDR3 runs 16 residues.